A selection of T cell receptor beta chains follows, all from one sample in a study of blood T cell repertoires in COVID-19. Clones were sequenced by immunoSEQ multiplex PCR, and TCRdb holds only the in-frame ones, with some missing. The table includes some 490,000 clones, more than 85% detected once. What was sequenced was PBMCs or T cells enriched from blood (not recorded which). The receptor set was obtained from a woman in her fifties or sixties who had recovered from COVID-19. Both conserved end residues are part of each CDR3. Each record gives: V gene, clone size, J gene, D gene, CDR3 DNA, CDR3 protein. D genes are given only for firm matches. Some rows have no size entry. The others give once, few or many, or a class for an expanded clone.

V: TRBV15; size: -; J: TRBJ1-5; D: -; DNA: TGTGCCACCAGCAGAAAGGGGGATCAGCCCCAGCATTTT; CDR3: CATSRKGDQPQHF
V: TRBV30; size: -; J: TRBJ2-3; D: TRBD2; DNA: TGTGCCTGGCAACAGGGACTAGCGGGGACAGATACGCAGTATTTT; CDR3: CAWQQGLAGTDTQYF
V: TRBV10-3; size: once; J: TRBJ1-4; D: TRBD1; DNA: TGTGCCATCAAGCCGGGACAGGGAGAAAAACTGTTTTTT; CDR3: CAIKPGQGEKLFF
V: TRBV19; size: -; J: TRBJ1-2; D: TRBD1; DNA: TGTGCCAGTAACACGCTCTCCGGGACAGGGTATCGGGGCTACACCTTC; CDR3: CASNTLSGTGYRGYTF
V: TRBV6-1; size: -; J: TRBJ1-4; D: -; DNA: TGTGCCAGCAGTGAACAGGGGGAAAAACTGTTTTTT; CDR3: CASSEQGEKLFF
V: TRBV9; size: -; J: TRBJ2-3; D: -; DNA: TGTGCCAGCAGCGTAGTAGGGGTCATACGGACAGATACGCAGTATTTT; CDR3: CASSVVGVIRTDTQYF
V: TRBV19; size: -; J: TRBJ1-4; D: TRBD1; DNA: TGTGCCAGTAGTATGGCAGGGGGTAAGAAACTGTTTTTT; CDR3: CASSMAGGKKLFF
V: TRBV7-2; size: -; J: TRBJ1-4; D: -; DNA: TGTGCCAGCAGAATGACAGCAACTAATGAAAAACTGTTTTTT; CDR3: CASRMTATNEKLFF
V: TRBV7-2; size: -; J: TRBJ1-1; D: -; DNA: TGTGCCAGCAGCTTCACAGGGCTAGAGAACACTGAAGCTTTCTTT; CDR3: CASSFTGLENTEAFF
V: TRBV28; size: once; J: TRBJ1-5; D: -; DNA: TGTGCCAGCACCCTTTACCAGAGCAATCAGCCCCAGCATTTT; CDR3: CASTLYQSNQPQHF
V: TRBV6-6; size: -; J: TRBJ1-2; D: -; DNA: TGTGCCAGCAGCCGGACAACGAAAGGTGGCTACACCTTC; CDR3: CASSRTTKGGYTF
V: TRBV10-1; size: -; J: TRBJ2-1; D: -; DNA: TGCGCCAGCAGTGAAGGGGGCAATGAGCAGTTCTTC; CDR3: CASSEGGNEQFF
V: TRBV27; size: -; J: TRBJ1-3; D: -; DNA: TGTGCCAGCAGCCCGACAGCCGTGAGCTCTGGAAACACCATATATTTT; CDR3: CASSPTAVSSGNTIYF
V: TRBV27; size: once; J: TRBJ1-6; D: -; DNA: TGTGCCAGCAGTACGAGAAGCTCCTATAATTCACCCCTCCACTTT; CDR3: CASSTRSSYNSPLHF
V: TRBV5-4; size: -; J: TRBJ2-7; D: TRBD1; DNA: TGTGCCAGCAGCTTGGCCGGGACAGGGCTTCGGGAGCAGTACTTC; CDR3: CASSLAGTGLREQYF
V: TRBV12-2; size: -; J: TRBJ2-3; D: -; DNA: TGTGCAAGTCGCTTAACTCCGACTAGCGGGGGGGCCCGAGGAGATACGCAGTATTTT; CDR3: CASRLTPTSGGARGDTQYF
V: TRBV11-2; size: -; J: TRBJ2-2; D: TRBD2; DNA: TGTGCCAGCAGCTGGGGACTAACTTATAACACCGGGGAGCTGTTTTTT; CDR3: CASSWGLTYNTGELFF
V: TRBV18; size: once; J: TRBJ2-5; D: TRBD2; DNA: TGTGCCAGCTCACCGCTAGCGGGGGCGTGGGAGACCCAGTACTTC; CDR3: CASSPLAGAWETQYF
V: TRBV5-1; size: -; J: TRBJ1-4; D: -; DNA: TGCGCCAGCAGCTTTCGCAGGCCAGGGACTAATGAAAAACTGTTTTTT; CDR3: CASSFRRPGTNEKLFF
V: TRBV18; size: -; J: TRBJ2-2; D: -; DNA: TGTGCCAGCTCAACAGGACAGTCCCTGTCCGGGGAGCTGTTTTTT; CDR3: CASSTGQSLSGELFF